Shown below are 9 T cell receptor beta chains from a single sample sequenced in a study of T-cell reconstitution after alpha-beta-depleted transplantation in children. Preparing the TCRbeta library involved the use of unique molecular identifiers. TCRdb re-derived calls from the PCR reads in MiXCR, one entry per CDR3 protein. The sample comprises around 600,000 distinct CDR3 sequences, roughly 17% of which are singletons, and approximately 1% rests with the top ten. The sequenced sample was PBMCs from the stem cell graft donor, obtained from the stem cell graft. These receptors all come from a human donor who donated a stem cell graft to a child with acute myeloid leukemia.

V is TRBV28 and J is TRBJ2-5; D is perhaps TRBD1 (5 bases). The V gene lost 2 bases and the J gene lost 7 bases, with 11 bases spanning the gap. Germline V gene sequence: CDR1 MDHEN, CDR2 SYDVKM. The CDR3 runs to 13 residues. CDR3 sequence: CASSLRTPGTQYF. The CDR3 nucleotides read TGTGCCAGCAGTTTAAGGACACCAGGGACCCAGTACTTC. The whole variable domain, remainder taken from reference TRBV28 and TRBJ2-5, is DVKVTQSSRYLVKRTGEKVFLECVQDMDHENMFWYRQDPGLGLRLIYFSYDVKMKEKGDIPEGYSVSREKKERFSLILESASTNQTSMYLCASSLRTPGTQYFGPGTRLLVL.

This clonotype was detected many times. This chain connects TRBV5-1 to TRBJ1-2; no definite D call. This CDR3 comprises 15 residues. Trimming cost V 0 bases and J 7 bases, with 16 bases left between them. The germline V gene has CDR1 SGHRS and CDR2 YFSETQ. CDR3: CASSLEGQTGGGYTF. As DNA, the CDR3 is TGCGCCAGCAGCTTGGAAGGGCAGACGGGAGGTGGCTACACCTTC.

In DNA form, the CDR3 reads TGTGCCAGCAGCCTACGGGGGGTACCGAACACCGGGGAGCTGTTTTTT. Translating gives CASSLRGVPNTGELFF. This chain uses TRBV12-3 or TRBV12-4 with TRBJ2-2; 7 bases agree with TRBD2. Losses at the gene ends were 6 bases for V and 0 bases for J; bases not matched to a gene: 7. This CDR3 spans 16 amino acids.

A remark on this clonotype: The junction differs from germline at one of its ends, possibly a read error. The CDR3 loop reads CASSFMAGSYELYF. The CDR3 bases are TGTGCCAGCAGTTTCATGGCGGGTTCCTACGAGCTGTACTTC. The genes are TRBV12-3 or TRBV12-4 and TRBJ2-7; D is possibly TRBD2 (5 bases). CDR3 length equals 14 residues.

Many counts were recorded for this clonotype. The chain links TRBV20-1 to TRBJ1-1; 9 nucleotides agree with TRBD1. This CDR3 spans 17 amino acids. Trimming cost V 3 bases and J 0 bases; bases outside gene matches: 11. The germline gives CDR1 DFQATT, CDR2 SNEGSKA (reference sequence). The DNA for the CDR3 is TGCAGTGCTAGTGGGCCGGGACAGGGTCCTATGAACACTGAAGCTTTCTTT. Its protein is CSASGPGQGPMNTEAFF.

The V gene is TRBV5-4, the J gene TRBJ2-7; 7 bases agree with TRBD1. Germline V gene data show CDR1 as SGHNT and CDR2 as YYREEE (reference sequence). The CDR3 sequence is 14 residues long. V was clipped by 4 bases and J by 3 bases; unmatched bases: 7. The CDR3 DNA reads TGTGCCAGCAGCATTGACAGGGTTCACTACGAGCAGTACTTC. This gives the protein CASSIDRVHYEQYF. The full variable domain, rest sourced from reference TRBV5-4 and TRBJ2-7, is ETGVTQSPTHLIKTRGQQVTLRCSSQSGHNTVSWYQQALGQGPQFIFQYYREEENGRGNFPPRFSGLQFPNYSSELNVNALELDDSALYLCASSIDRVHYEQYFGPGTRLTVT.

The chain employs TRBV5-4 and TRBJ2-3; a weak D match, TRBD1 (5 bases). V was cut by 5 bases and J by 1 base, with 11 bases left in between. Germline V lookup: CDR1 SGHNT, CDR2 YYREEE (reference sequence). The CDR3 is 14 amino acids. The CDR3 DNA sequence: TGTGCCAGCAGTTCAGGGTTTGGCACAGATACGCAGTATTTT. Encoded protein: CASSSGFGTDTQYF. The full variable domain, with the rest looked up from reference TRBV5-4 and TRBJ2-3, is ETGVTQSPTHLIKTRGQQVTLRCSSQSGHNTVSWYQQALGQGPQFIFQYYREEENGRGNFPPRFSGLQFPNYSSELNVNALELDDSALYLCASSSGFGTDTQYFGPGTRLTVL.

The V and J genes are TRBV12-3 or TRBV12-4 and TRBJ2-5; 8 nucleotides match TRBD2. Trimming took 6 bases from V and 2 from J; bases not matched to a gene: 17. CDR3 length: 18 residues. CDR3 nucleotides: TGTGCCAGCAGCTTGGGTCTTTTAGCGGGGCTTTCACAAGAGACCCAGTACTTC. Translated: CASSLGLLAGLSQETQYF.

This clonotype was picked up a small number of times. This chain connects TRBV5-1 to TRBJ2-3; the D gene is possibly TRBD2 (5 bases). The CDR3 contains 16 residues. CDR1 is SGHRS and CDR2 is YFSETQ in the germline V gene. V lost 0 bases and J 4 bases, leaving 15 bases between the germline ends. The CDR3 loop reads CASSLAGRGSSDTQYF. The CDR3 DNA is TGCGCCAGCAGCTTGGCCGGACGGGGTTCTTCAGATACGCAGTATTTT.